The 30 T cell receptor beta chains reported below all come from one sample, sequenced in a study of shared clonotypes between healthy human individuals. Clones were read by immunoSEQ multiplex PCR, and TCRdb kept only the in-frame ones, dropping some. This sample carries 550,000 to 700,000 clones, 73% of them seen once, and the ten largest clones take 1.5% to 2%. The sample comprised memory CD4+ T cells sorted from blood. Subset described: CD45RA-negative fraction. These receptors came from a young woman in good health.

This clone appeared many times. DNA of the CDR3: TGTGCCAGTAGTTTCTCCCGGGAAAGCAGGGAGCTGTTTTTT. This sequence encodes CASSFSRESRELFF. The chain uses TRBV19 and TRBJ2-2; maybe TRBD2 (5 bases). The CDR3 length is 14 residues. Per the germline V gene, CDR1 is LNHDA and CDR2 is SQIVND (reference sequence). V shed 5 bases and J shed 9 bases, with 16 bases lying between them.

The V call is TRBV5-6, the J call TRBJ2-2; D may be TRBD2 (6 bases). In germline, CDR1 is SGHDT, CDR2 YYEEEE. The CDR3 extends over 15 amino acids. V gave up 4 bases and J gave up 1 base, with 11 bases separating them. CDR3 loop: CASSPLGGNTGELFF. CDR3 DNA sequence: TGTGCCAGCAGCCCCCTCGGGGGGAACACCGGGGAGCTGTTTTTT. The full variable domain, its missing parts supplied by reference TRBV5-6 and TRBJ2-2, is DAGVTQSPTHLIKTRGQQVTLRCSPKSGHDTVSWYQQALGQGPQFIFQYYEEEERQRGNFPDRFSGHQFPNYSSELNVNALLLGDSALYLCASSPLGGNTGELFFGEGSRLTVL.

This clone has just one count. The chain employs TRBV2 and TRBJ1-5; D ambiguous. The germline V gene encodes CDR1 SNHLY and CDR2 FYNNEI. Trimming cost V 2 bases and J 1 base, with 3 bases left between them. This CDR3 region has 13 residues. CDR3 nucleotide sequence: TGTGCCAGCAGTGAAAGAAGCAATCAGCCCCAGCATTTT. Amino acid sequence: CASSERSNQPQHF.

This clone was seen a single time. V is TRBV6-5 and J is TRBJ2-1, with a possible D match to TRBD1 (6 bases). V was shortened by 5 bases and J by 5 bases, with 13 bases between the two germline ends. The CDR3 has 14 residues. Germline CDR1 is MNHEY and CDR2 is SVGAGI. The DNA of the CDR3 is TGTGCCAGCAGTGACCCGACAGGCAACAATGAGCAGTTCTTC. Amino acid sequence: CASSDPTGNNEQFF.

The chain employs TRBV27 and TRBJ2-3; TRBD2 matches at 9 bases. The germline V gene has CDR1 MNHEY and CDR2 SMNVEV (reference sequence). Trimming took 5 bases from V and 5 from J; bases not matched to a gene: 14. There are 17 residues in the CDR3. In DNA form, the CDR3 reads TGTGCCAGCAGTAGGGGGGTGCGGGAGGGGTTCGGAGATACGCAGTATTTT. Protein: CASSRGVREGFGDTQYF.

The V call is TRBV6-1, the J call TRBJ1-2; D is uncertain. Germline lookup yields CDR1 MNHNS and CDR2 SASEGT. This CDR3 has 13 amino acids. V dropped 5 bases and J dropped 6 bases, with 13 bases sitting between them. CDR3 protein: CASSTTSQDGYTF. The CDR3 bases are TGTGCCAGCAGTACGACATCTCAGGATGGCTACACCTTC.

The chain employs TRBV5-1 and TRBJ1-2; 7 bases are shared with TRBD1. Looked up from germline, CDR1 is SGHRS and CDR2 is YFSETQ. Trimming took 0 bases from V and 10 from J; bases not matched to a gene: 6. The CDR3 is 13 residues long. The CDR3 DNA reads as TGCGCCAGCAGCTTGGACAGGGGAGAGTCCTACACCTTC. This encodes CASSLDRGESYTF.

The genes are TRBV29-1 and TRBJ2-6; D is ambiguous. The V and J ends lost 4 bases and 2 bases respectively, with 3 bases between them. The CDR3 is 12 residues long. The germline CDR1 and CDR2 sequences are SQVTM and ANQGSEA. This CDR3 is CSVVTGANVLTF. In DNA, the CDR3 is TGCAGCGTTGTTACTGGGGCCAACGTCCTGACTTTC.

The rearrangement uses TRBV28 and TRBJ2-1; 8 bases fit TRBD1. CDR1 is MDHEN, CDR2 SYDVKM, per germline. The CDR3 has 15 residues. Germline trimming cut 6 bases from V and 3 bases from J; bases unmatched to any gene: 7. The CDR3 loop reads CASSRRQGNYNEQFF. The CDR3 coding sequence is TGTGCCAGCAGCCGAAGACAGGGGAACTACAATGAGCAGTTCTTC.

This CDR3 reads CASSVDQETQYF. The CDR3 nucleotides are TGTGCCAGCAGTGTTGATCAAGAGACCCAGTACTTC. This chain joins TRBV2 and TRBJ2-5; no clear D. CDR3 length: 12 amino acids. From germline, CDR1 is SNHLY and CDR2 FYNNEI. V dropped 4 bases and J dropped 2 bases, with 5 bases sitting between them.

This clone was seen only a few times. This chain uses TRBV27 with TRBJ2-1; 7 bases align to TRBD2. The junction had 7 bases not matched to a gene; V was cut back by 4 bases and J by 4 bases. CDR3 length: 15 residues. Per germline, CDR1 MNHEY and CDR2 SMNVEV (reference sequence). CDR3 bases: TGTGCCAGCAGTTCCTCTTCTAGCGGTTACAATGAGCAGTTCTTC. It yields the protein CASSSSSSGYNEQFF.

This chain links TRBV19 with TRBJ2-7; D call uncertain. CDR3 size: 12 residues. Trimming stripped 5 bases from V and 7 bases from J, with 12 bases between. Germline V gives CDR1 LNHDA, CDR2 SQIVND (reference sequence). CDR3 protein: CASSVRESEQYF. DNA of the CDR3: TGTGCCAGTAGTGTCCGCGAATCAGAGCAGTACTTC. The variable domain in full, completed from reference TRBV19 and TRBJ2-7, reads DGGITQSPKYLFRKEGQNVTLSCEQNLNHDAMYWYRQDPGQGLRLIYYSQIVNDFQKGDIAEGYSVSREKKESFPLTVTSAQKNPTAFYLCASSVRESEQYFGPGTRLTVT.

The chain has TRBV4-1 and TRBJ2-6; TRBD2 aligns across 9 bases. Germline CDR1 reads MGHRA; CDR2 reads YSYEKL. V shed 0 bases, J shed 3 bases, and the junction held 3 bases outside the gene matches. There are 17 residues in the CDR3. The CDR3 bases are TGCGCCAGCAGCCAAGAAGGCGGGAGGGGTGGGGCCAACGTCCTGACTTTC. Amino acids: CASSQEGGRGGANVLTF.

In the case of this clone: At the DNA level, this CDR3 is encoded by other sequences in the same sample as well. V and J are TRBV28 and TRBJ1-1; D is unclear. The CDR3 has 11 amino acids. V was cut by 3 bases and J by 5 bases, with 4 bases left in between. The germline gives CDR1 MDHEN, CDR2 SYDVKM. The CDR3 is CASSFYTEAFF. CDR3 sequence (DNA): TGTGCCAGCAGTTTTTATACTGAAGCTTTCTTT. The full variable domain, rest sourced from reference TRBV28 and TRBJ1-1, is DVKVTQSSRYLVKRTGEKVFLECVQDMDHENMFWYRQDPGLGLRLIYFSYDVKMKEKGDIPEGYSVSREKKERFSLILESASTNQTSMYLCASSFYTEAFFGQGTRLTVV.

The chain uses TRBV5-4 and TRBJ2-1, with 12 bases identical to TRBD2. Germline trimming cut 4 bases from V and 4 bases from J; bases unmatched to any gene: 3. CDR1 is SGHNT and CDR2 is YYREEE in the germline V gene (reference sequence). The CDR3 totals 15 residues. The CDR3 reads CASSPGTSGYNEQFF. The DNA for the CDR3 is TGTGCCAGCAGCCCCGGGACTAGCGGGTACAATGAGCAGTTCTTC.

The chain joins TRBV11-2 to TRBJ2-1; a possible D gene is TRBD1 (7 bases). Trimming removed 4 bases at V and 5 bases at J, with 18 bases between. The CDR3 has 16 residues. Germline V lookup: CDR1 SGHAT, CDR2 FQNNGV. CDR3 sequence reads: CASSSVRGRDHNEQFF. CDR3 nucleotide sequence: TGTGCCAGCAGCTCGGTAAGGGGGCGGGACCACAATGAGCAGTTCTTC.

This clone has just one count. One end of the junction varies from germline; a read error may be responsible. Other DNA sequences within the sample encode an identical CDR3. The gene calls are TRBV9 and TRBJ2-5, with TRBD2 matching over 11 bases. The CDR3 has 16 amino acids. Per the germline V gene, CDR1 is SGDLS and CDR2 is YYNGEE. The CDR3 sequence: CASSVYSGRAPETQYF. In DNA, the CDR3 is TGTGCCAGCAGCGTATATAGCGGGAGGGCCCCAGAGACCCAATACTTC.

This clone has only one observation. This chain connects TRBV7-8 to TRBJ2-7; 13 positions agree with TRBD2. The CDR3 has 18 amino acids. J gave up 4 bases and V 1 base, and 10 bases lay outside the gene matches. From germline, CDR1 is SGHVS and CDR2 FQNEAQ. The CDR3 reads CASSLGTSGSPLPYEQYF. In DNA form, the CDR3 reads TGTGCCAGCAGCTTAGGGACTAGCGGGAGCCCGCTACCATACGAGCAGTACTTC. The whole variable domain, remainder taken from reference TRBV7-8 and TRBJ2-7, is GAGVSQSPRYKVAKRGQDVALRCDPISGHVSLFWYQQALGQGPEFLTYFQNEAQLDKSGLPSDRFFAERPEGSVSTLKIQRTQQEDSAVYLCASSLGTSGSPLPYEQYFGPGTRLTVT.

This chain joins TRBV4-2 and TRBJ1-1, with D perhaps matching TRBD1 (6 bases). Trimming pared 2 bases from V and 8 bases from J, leaving 15 bases between. This CDR3 comprises 14 residues. CDR1 is LGHNA and CDR2 is YNFKEQ in the germline V gene. CDR3 DNA sequence: TGTGCCAGCAGCCAACGCTCAGCACAGGGAGAAGCTTTCTTT. Amino acids: CASSQRSAQGEAFF.

This rearrangement joins TRBV19 to TRBJ2-3; 10 bases fit TRBD2. Germline trimming cut 2 bases from V and 5 bases from J; bases unmatched to any gene: 1. The CDR3 loop spans 14 amino acids. Looked up from germline, CDR1 is LNHDA and CDR2 is SQIVND (reference sequence). The chain's CDR3 is CASSILAGEDTQYF. The CDR3 DNA reads as TGTGCCAGTAGTATACTAGCGGGAGAAGATACGCAGTATTTT.

CDR3 region: CASSSSSYPVYGYTF. As DNA, the CDR3 is TGTGCCAGCAGTTCTAGTAGTTACCCAGTCTATGGCTACACCTTC. The chain is built from TRBV6-1 and TRBJ1-2; D gene unclear. The CDR3 is 15 amino acids. Trimming took off 5 bases at V and 4 bases at J, with 17 bases between the two ends. Germline CDR1 MNHNS, CDR2 SASEGT.

A remark on this clone: With a much larger clone just one base away, this may be a read error. Distinct nucleotide sequences in the sample also encode this CDR3. The V and J genes are TRBV27 and TRBJ2-6; the D gene is possibly TRBD2 (5 bases). V was clipped by 1 base and J by 2 bases, with 6 bases between them. The CDR3 has 15 amino acids. Per the germline V gene, CDR1 is MNHEY and CDR2 is SMNVEV (reference sequence). The CDR3 region has the DNA TGTGCCAGCAGTTTATGGGGAGCTGGGGCCAACGTCCTGACTTTC. It yields the protein CASSLWGAGANVLTF.

This chain connects TRBV28 to TRBJ2-7; D possibly corresponds to TRBD2 (5 bases). The germline CDR1 and CDR2 sequences are MDHEN and SYDVKM. The CDR3 extends over 14 amino acids. Between the trimmed V and J ends, which lost 6 bases and 0 bases, there was a span of 12 bases. The DNA of the CDR3 is TGTGCCAGCAGGATTCAGCGGAGCTCCTACGAGCAGTACTTC. Encoded protein: CASRIQRSSYEQYF.

This clone has just one count. Additional DNA sequences in this sample encode the identical CDR3. V and J are TRBV5-1 and TRBJ1-4, with D possibly TRBD1 on 5 matching bases. Germline V gives CDR1 SGHRS, CDR2 YFSETQ. Trimming removed 4 bases at V and 6 bases at J, with 16 bases between. The CDR3 runs to 15 residues. Here the CDR3 reads CASSPPLGGDEKLFF. Here the CDR3 DNA reads TGCGCCAGCAGCCCGCCGTTGGGGGGAGATGAAAAACTGTTTTTT.

This chain's CDR3 is CASSPWGADEQYF. The CDR3 nucleotides are TGCGCCAGCAGCCCTTGGGGGGCAGACGAGCAGTACTTC. This rearrangement joins TRBV5-1 to TRBJ2-7; the D call may be TRBD1 or TRBD2 (6 bases each). Germline V gene sequence: CDR1 SGHRS, CDR2 YFSETQ. This CDR3 contains 13 residues. Trimming left V 4 bases short and J 5 bases short, with 13 bases between.

This sequence joins TRBV27 and TRBJ1-1, with a weak D call TRBD1 (6 bases). This CDR3 comprises 16 residues. Germline CDR1 is MNHEY and CDR2 is SMNVEV (reference sequence). V was pared by 7 bases and J by 0 bases, with 18 bases between. The CDR3 DNA reads as TGTGCCAGCACCCCTGGGGGGGCGCGTATGAACACTGAAGCTTTCTTT. Protein product: CASTPGGARMNTEAFF.

To note about this clone: The same CDR3 is also encoded by other DNA sequences in this sample. The chain combines TRBV19 with TRBJ2-2; D call uncertain. The CDR3 loop spans 14 amino acids. Between the trimmed V and J ends, which lost 2 bases and 4 bases, there was a span of 8 bases. CDR1 is LNHDA, CDR2 SQIVND, per germline (reference sequence). The CDR3 DNA reads as TGTGCCAGTAGTATATCTGGCGGCACCGGGGAGCTGTTTTTT. Encoded protein: CASSISGGTGELFF.

The gene calls are TRBV6-1 and TRBJ2-1; 8 bases agree with TRBD1. Trimming took 3 bases from V and 0 from J; bases not matched to a gene: 4. The CDR3 totals 16 residues. Per the germline V gene, CDR1 is MNHNS and CDR2 is SASEGT. The CDR3 sequence is CASSERQGSSYNEQFF. Here the CDR3 DNA reads TGTGCCAGCAGTGAGAGACAGGGGAGCTCCTACAATGAGCAGTTCTTC.

The chain carries TRBV2 and TRBJ2-4, with 7 bases fitting TRBD1. CDR1 SNHLY and CDR2 FYNNEI come from the germline V gene. V lost 7 bases, J lost 1 base, and 7 bases stayed unmatched. The CDR3 consists of 15 residues. The CDR3 region has the DNA TGTGCCAGCATAGAGGGGGCGAACGCCAAAAACATTCAGTACTTC. Amino acid sequence: CASIEGANAKNIQYF.

V is TRBV4-2 and J is TRBJ2-7; D unresolved. Trimming pared 2 bases from V and 3 bases from J, leaving 8 bases between. The CDR3 has 13 residues. The germline gives CDR1 LGHNA, CDR2 YNFKEQ. The CDR3, as DNA: TGTGCCAGCAGCCAACCCGGCAGCTACGAGCAGTACTTC. Protein: CASSQPGSYEQYF.